This T cell receptor (beta chain) was documented in a study of cytomegalovirus exposure and HLA in healthy donors (dated by TCRdb to the late 2010s). Broadly, across the study: In an earlier analysis of several hundred of the donors, 250 to 350 Gb of sequence data and 100 million or so unique TCR beta sequences from 150 million to 200 million T cells were reported. Of the roughly 410 genotyped donors, 65% to 90% were placed in the genetic ancestry cluster associated with self-reported Caucasian donors. Along with the roughly 670-subject first cohort, a separate validation cohort of 120 different subjects was used. Among 300 to 450 genotyped donors of the cohort, an average of approximately 230,000 unique TCR beta nucleotide sequences were sequenced per donor, around 18% of them non-productive. About five DR-DQ haplotypes were treated as single units for association and clustering because of strong linkage in the cohort. An earlier analysis of approximately 630 of the donors applied high-throughput TCR beta sequencing to assess whether each TCR beta V gene segment acted as functional or pseudogenic. All discovery cohort repertoires had been generated using a single sequencing platform. Donor age, sex, ethnicity and CMV serostatus were compiled alongside the repertoire data. Typing coverage varied by locus: roughly 620-630 donors for A, B, C, DRB1 and DQB1; roughly 560 for DQA1; 600 to 610 for DPA1; 400 to 480 for DPB1. The study profiled the T cell repertoires of 500 to 800 subjects by immunosequencing and related them to cytomegalovirus serostatus. A later genetic analysis took genome-wide SNP genotypes for 398 of the 666 donors and used that subset as a discovery cohort. The study aimed to test whether signatures of past pathogen exposure could be identified by cataloging public T cell receptors. Class I and class II HLA loci were covered by the typing at four-digit resolution. To predict cytomegalovirus infection status, the study combined high-throughput TCR immunosequencing, statistical association of individual TCRs with disease status, and machine learning. Rather than drawing on any new phenotypic data, the later analysis identified candidate immune exposures from TCR beta sequences and the way those sequences occurred across donors. In a later analysis, previously published TCR beta repertoires from several hundred donors were re-analyzed and high-resolution HLA genotyping was added so that TCR occurrence patterns could be studied. Around 300 gigabases of sequencing data and 80 million or so unique TCR sequences were included in an early release covering 500 to 750 HLA-typed donors. What the research found in general, with its limitations: In a later analysis, several top co-occurrence clusters were reported to appear linked to parvovirus B19, influenza, CMV and Epstein-Barr virus. In a later genetic analysis, fewer N-insertions in productive TCRs were reported among donors in an Asian-associated ancestry cluster than the approximately 670-donor mean. Presence/absence analyses assumed roughly uniform sequencing depth across donors, an assumption that may not hold. The study gave a list of 150 to 200 TCR beta chains associated with cytomegalovirus. A cluster of highly shared sequence variants was judged likely to be a technical artifact of the sequencing pipeline. The only immune exposure information available for the cohort was CMV serostatus. According to a later analysis, most CMV-associated TCR beta chains appeared to be HLA-restricted, and the HLA associations seemed to be driven largely by CMV exposure. A few of the identified cytomegalovirus-associated TCR beta chains were confirmed in vitro to be specific for cytomegalovirus antigens. The earlier analysis of a few hundred of the donors excluded roughly 17 rarely observed V segments, including chromosome 9 orphons, because counts were too low. Most TCR sequences were seen in very few donors, while some public TCRs were found in many individuals. In an earlier analysis of under 600 of the donors, most TCR beta V segments were observed in productive rearrangements about 87% or about 30% of the time, broadly matching IMGT annotations. The cohort was sequenced for TCR beta chains only, and without alpha or paired-chain data the features that could be detected were limited. The authors suggested that the approach could potentially be generalized to other disease states and immunological phenotypes. According to a later analysis, TCR association rates differed among HLA loci, with DRB1 alleles showing the most associated TCRs and HLA-C alleles showing the fewest. Because HLA typing was missing for some donors at each locus, association tests included only the typed subset. A further reported finding was that TCR beta sequences accurately predicted the HLA-A and HLA-B alleles for most subjects in the first cohort. Correlated functional status among segregating V segments might reflect linkage disequilibrium, but an unknown experimental factor could not be ruled out. Compared with equally common non-associated chains, HLA-associated TCR beta chains in a later analysis were more clonally expanded and had lower generation probabilities. V-gene and J-gene trimming of TCR beta chains was associated with a missense DCLRE1C variant in a later genetic analysis, and the association was replicated in an independent cohort. In a later analysis, 16,951 TCR beta sequences were associated with specific HLA alleles at a false discovery rate of 0.05. When HLA alleles, especially DR and DQ, strongly co-occurred, TCR associations were difficult to assign to individual alleles. Because the 87-base-pair reads could not distinguish some IMGT-functional V segments, including TRBV6-2 and TRBV6-3, those segments were excluded. Cytomegalovirus status was reported to be diagnosed by the classifier with high specificity and sensitivity in both the original and validation cohorts.

The cohort consisted of hundreds of healthy bone marrow donors. Cohort members were all nominally healthy when sampled, although unrecorded immune exposures were likely present. The donor tested CMV seronegative, placing the donor among the 350 to 400 seronegative members of the cohort. A peripheral blood sample was provided by each donor, and peripheral blood mononuclear cells were used for TCR beta sequencing. The Qiagen DNeasy Blood Extraction Kit was used to extract genomic DNA from the blood cell samples. The CDR3, cysteine through phenylalanine, is 11 amino acids long. The sequence is cut down to CDR3 DNA, 33 bases in frame from base 1. CDR1 and CDR2, per the germline V gene, are SGHAT and FQNNGV. V was cut back by 5 bases and J by 7 bases, leaving a gap of 5 bases between them. The library was made by the immunoSEQ multiplex PCR assay. For the multiplex PCR, a mixture combining 60 forward primers for TCR Vbeta segments and 13 reverse primers for TCR Jbeta segments was used. The CDR3 region of rearranged TCR beta genes was amplified from genomic DNA by a multiplex PCR assay. The amplified TCR beta libraries were sequenced on the Illumina HiSeq System as 87-base-pair reads. In the authors' own workflow: A later analysis tallied 80 million to 95 million unique TCR beta chains across the 650 to 750 repertoires, and around 9.9 million of those chains were shared by two or more donors. Raw reads were error-corrected and collapsed into unique sequences by a nearest-neighbor algorithm in which closely related sequences were merged to remove PCR and sequencing errors. Alignment of CDR3 sequences to IMGT reference sequences was used to assign V, D and J gene segments. For a sequence to be retained, a match of at least six nucleotides to both a V gene segment and a J gene segment was required. A rearrangement counted as productive if the CDR3 had no stop codons and remained in frame with V and J, and every other rearrangement counted as non-productive. CDR3 was defined according to IMGT convention as the region running from the second conserved V-encoded cysteine to the conserved J-encoded phenylalanine. The earlier analysis of approximately 590 of the donors excluded any sequence lacking an unambiguous match to a single V gene segment. An earlier analysis of just under 600 of the donors called V segments functional above 56.7% productive rearrangements and segregating when the between-donor standard deviation exceeded 5%. A statistical classification framework was built for diagnosing cytomegalovirus status from the catalog of TCR beta chain sequences. In a later analysis, V and J genes were assigned by comparing TCR nucleotide sequences against IMGT/GENE-DB human TR gene sequences. Using the TCRdist pipeline, a later analysis assigned CDR3 sequences along with most-parsimonious VDJ recombination scenarios. In a later analysis, each TCR beta chain was defined by its CDR3 amino acid sequence together with its V-gene family, and reads without a unique V-gene family were excluded. As a way to deal with suspected cross-contamination and a sequencing artifact, a later analysis dropped 640 or so nucleotide sequences that were highly shared and had low generation probability. For each public chain, a later analysis derived a clonal expansion index from normalized ranks of inferred template counts within each repertoire. A later analysis computed generation probabilities with a VDJ recombination model fitted to out-of-frame rearrangements, and checked the results against IGoR. A later analysis scored TCR-TCR, TCR-HLA and TCR-CMV co-occurrence with hypergeometric tests, applying a repertoire-size bias correction to TCR pairs. A later analysis estimated false discovery rates by permuting HLA or CMV assignments 20 times. In a later analysis, co-occurring TCRs were grouped with DBSCAN, and TCRdist sequence similarity was added when clustering was performed within HLA-allele-positive subsets. For co-occurrence clustering, repertoires with fewer than 30,000 or more than 120,000 public chains were excluded, along with four or five repertoires with anomalous nucleotide sharing. This immuneACCESS table, as held by TCRdb, lists in-frame sequences with V and J called but not all clones. Of the missing ones, under half trace to an unresolved V gene in checked studies; the others have no known cause. V, J and clone size reflect that table, while D and trimming were determined from the DNA. This sample holds 100,000 to 150,000 clones; 65% to 90% were observed only once. The ten largest clones represent approximately 2.1% of the sample.

Turning to this clone: The specificity of this receptor is unknown. No much larger clone is present one base from it, and per-base qualities are unavailable.

This sequence uses TRBV11-2 and TRBJ1-4, with the D gene uncertain. The sequenced material came from PBMCs. The source of this sequence is a man aged 30-40 years in good health and CMV-seronegative. The sequenced DNA: TGTGCCAGCAGCGATAGTGAAAAACTGTTTTTT. Protein translation: CASSDSEKLFF.